This TCR beta chain comes out of a study of T-cell reconstitution after alpha-beta-depleted transplantation in children (dated by TCRdb to about 2016). Study-level background: The study quantitatively tracked T-cell immune reconstitution after TCRalphabeta/CD19-depleted allogeneic hematopoietic cell transplantation in children using TCR repertoire profiling. The paper's findings and limits, for the study overall: In some patients, the high TCRbeta diversity seen at day 60 was put down to recipient T cells and intrathymic progenitors that had survived conditioning. The apparently early recovery of alphabetaT-cell counts about two months after transplant reportedly depended on only several hundred rapidly expanded clones that came from non-depleted graft cells. The frequencies of hyperexpanded clones fell over the following months, and after one year, T-cell counts and TCRbeta diversity were mostly attributed to newly produced T cells.

From cysteine to phenylalanine, the CDR3 is 19 amino acids long. Here the CDR3 DNA is all that survives: 57 bases in frame from base 1. V is pruned by 3 bases and J by 2 bases, leaving 10 bases of the junction without a gene match. CDR1 and CDR2 are drawn from the germline V gene: SNHLY, FYNNEI. Interpreted using the paper, the treatment or condition label stands for: allogeneic hematopoietic cell transplantation with graft depleted of TCRalphabeta T cells and CD19 B cells. The transplant recipients were children given TCRalphabeta/CD19-depleted allogeneic hematopoietic cell grafts. Concerning this clonotype itself: No cognate antigen has been identified for it. Per-nucleotide qualities are absent, and no much larger clonotype sits a single base away.

The library was prepared using PCR. For sequencing, an Illumina HiSeq 2500 was employed. To normalize quantification of the TCRbeta repertoire, the TCR libraries were built with molecular barcoding that relied on unique molecular identifiers. The public sequencing data were trimmed at Q25 with fastp and processed into clonotypes with MiXCR by TCRdb, which kept only in-frame beta chains. Each entry merges the rows of one CDR3 protein and shows their most common DNA and genes. This sample gives approximately 800,000 distinct CDR3 sequences in total; under 20% of them show up just once. The ten largest make up around 5.3% of the sample.

The material was PBMCs, mostly from graft donor cells, obtained 360 days after TCRalphabeta/CD19-depleted stem cell transplant. The chain couples TRBV2 to TRBJ2-7, and TRBD2 matches 16 of the central bases. The receptor's source is a male patient younger than 18 who had a stem cell transplant for acute lymphoblastic leukemia, so the T cells may come from the graft donor. The nucleotides read TGTGCCAGCAGTGAGAATTGGGGGACTAGCGGGAGGGACCCCTACGAGCAGTACTTC. Its translation is CASSENWGTSGRDPYEQYF.